These 27 T cell receptor beta chains originate from one sample sequenced in a study of T-cell memory formation after mild COVID-19. TCRdb reprocessed the 5' RACE reads via MiXCR and lists one record per CDR3 protein. In the table there are 250,000 to 350,000 distinct CDR3 sequences, around 15% of which are singletons. Sequencing input: PBMCs or a T cell subset sorted from them (not recorded which). These receptors were collected from a man between 18 and 29 years old who had mild COVID-19 (a few samples of this study predate the infection). Cell type and time point are not known.

The rearrangement links TRBV12-3 or TRBV12-4 to TRBJ1-5; possibly TRBD1 for D (6 bases). CDR3 length: 15 residues. V shed 6 bases and J shed 6 bases, with 18 bases lying between them. The CDR3 region is CASSKGRGGGQPQHF. The CDR3 coding sequence is TGTGCCAGCAGCAAAGGCAGGGGAGGGGGTCAGCCCCAGCATTTT.

The sample holds many counts of this clonotype. The rearrangement joins TRBV5-5 to TRBJ2-7, with a tentative D call TRBD1 (6 bases). V was trimmed by 1 base and J by 4 bases, leaving 6 bases between them. The CDR3 totals 12 residues. Germline loops: CDR1 SGHKS, CDR2 YYEKEE (reference sequence). This CDR3 reads CASSLTGYEQYV. For the CDR3, the DNA is TGTGCCAGCAGCTTGACAGGGTACGAGCAGTACGTC.

CDR3 DNA: TGTGCCATCATGGGAGGCGGAGAGACCCAGTACTTC. Amino acid sequence: CAIMGGGETQYF. V gene TRBV10-3 combines with J gene TRBJ2-5, with TRBD2 as a possible D gene (6 bases). The CDR3 has 12 residues. CDR1 is ENHRY and CDR2 is SYGVKD in the germline V gene. The germline V and J ends were trimmed by 7 bases and 4 bases, with 10 bases remaining between them.

This clonotype was detected ten times or more. V is TRBV9 and J is TRBJ2-7; D call uncertain. Per the germline V gene, CDR1 is SGDLS and CDR2 is YYNGEE. The CDR3 is made up of 14 amino acids. V was trimmed by 0 bases and J by 2 bases, leaving 9 bases between them. CDR3 region: CASSVGDWTYEQYF. The CDR3 region has the DNA TGTGCCAGCAGCGTAGGGGATTGGACCTACGAGCAGTACTTC.

This clonotype was counted only a few times. The V gene is TRBV6-6, the J gene TRBJ2-1, with D unclear. Germline CDR1 and CDR2: MNHNY and SVGAGI (reference sequence). Trimming left V 8 bases short and J 0 bases short, with 11 bases between. The length of the CDR3 is 14 residues. CDR3 amino acids: CASSTLSSYNEQFF. CDR3 DNA: TGTGCCAGCTCTACTTTAAGCTCCTACAATGAGCAGTTCTTC.

This clonotype has at least ten counts. The chain joins TRBV3-1 to TRBJ2-2; 7 bases align to TRBD2. With 1 base clipped from V and 3 bases from J, the junction kept 5 bases outside the gene matches. The CDR3 consists of 16 residues. CDR1 and CDR2 from the germline V gene are LGHDT and YNNKEL (reference sequence). CDR3 nucleotides: TGTGCCAGCAGCCAAGTCGGGGGGTGGTACACCGGGGAGCTGTTTTTT. Its protein is CASSQVGGWYTGELFF.

V is TRBV29-1 and J is TRBJ2-1, with TRBD1 matching over 7 bases. The germline gives CDR1 SQVTM, CDR2 ANQGSEA. J lost 0 bases, V lost 6 bases, and 5 bases had no gene match. This CDR3 is built from 14 residues. CDR3 nucleotides: TGCAGCGTAGAGGACAGGAGCTCCTACAATGAGCAGTTCTTC. It translates to CSVEDRSSYNEQFF.

This clonotype turned up a few times. The chain combines TRBV5-1 with TRBJ2-7; 7 nucleotides align to TRBD1. Trimming cost V 0 bases and J 5 bases; bases outside gene matches: 5. This CDR3 comprises 14 residues. CDR1 is SGHRS, CDR2 YFSETQ, per germline. CDR3 amino acids: CASSLGIDRDEQYV. CDR3 sequence (DNA): TGCGCCAGCAGCTTGGGGATAGACAGGGACGAGCAGTACGTC.

The chain uses TRBV29-1 and TRBJ2-5; D perhaps matches TRBD1 (5 bases). Per germline, CDR1 SQVTM and CDR2 ANQGSEA. The V and J ends lost 6 bases and 0 bases respectively, with 11 bases between them. The CDR3 contains 13 residues. The CDR3 protein is CSVALQDQETQYF. CDR3 coding DNA: TGCAGCGTGGCCCTACAGGACCAAGAGACCCAGTACTTC.

This clonotype has only a few counts. In DNA, the CDR3 is TGTGCCAGCAGCCGCGCCGGGGGGCAACTCCAAGAGACCCAGTACTTC. The encoded protein is CASSRAGGQLQETQYF. The genes are TRBV7-9 and TRBJ2-5, with D possibly TRBD2 on 7 matching bases. The germline gives CDR1 SEHNR, CDR2 FQNEAQ (reference sequence). The CDR3 length is 16 residues. Trimming left V 5 bases short and J 1 base short, with 17 bases between.

This clonotype was observed a handful of times. The V call is TRBV6-6, the J call TRBJ2-1; 10 nucleotides align to TRBD2. This CDR3 is built from 15 residues. Germline CDR1 and CDR2: MNHNY and SVGAGI (reference sequence). V trimming: 2 bases; J trimming: 8 bases; junction bases outside the gene matches: 6. The CDR3 DNA reads as TGTGCCAGCAGTTACCCAGCGGGGGGGCTGGATGAGCAGTTCTTC. It specifies CASSYPAGGLDEQFF.

The chain couples TRBV5-1 to TRBJ1-1; TRBD1 agrees at 9 bases. V dropped 7 bases and J dropped 6; count of bases not matched to a gene: 16. The CDR3 spans 16 residues. Germline-derived CDR1 and CDR2 are SGHRS and YFSETQ. The CDR3 sequence: CASEVVPGQGRAEAFF. For the CDR3, the DNA is TGCGCCAGCGAGGTGGTTCCCGGACAGGGGAGGGCTGAAGCTTTCTTT.

This clonotype was observed a few times. In nucleotides, the CDR3 is TGTGCCAGCAGTTTTCCCAGGACGAAAAACATTCAGTACTTC. Amino acids: CASSFPRTKNIQYF. The chain employs TRBV12-3 or TRBV12-4 and TRBJ2-4; no clear D gene. The CDR3 contains 14 residues. Trimming pared 3 bases from V and 4 bases from J, leaving 10 bases between.

This clonotype was observed a handful of times. The chain has TRBV12-3 or TRBV12-4 and TRBJ2-3; D might be TRBD1 (6 bases). The CDR3 spans 16 residues. V dropped 6 bases and J dropped 0 bases, with 16 bases sitting between them. CDR3 bases: TGTGCCAGCAGCCCTCGGACAGAGACAAGCACAGATACGCAGTATTTT. Protein product: CASSPRTETSTDTQYF.

The rearrangement uses TRBV5-1 and TRBJ2-6, with no clear D. CDR3 length: 14 amino acids. Per germline, CDR1 SGHRS and CDR2 YFSETQ. V gave up 6 bases and J gave up 1 base, with 8 bases separating them. CDR3 sequence: CASNRRSGANVLTF. The CDR3 bases are TGCGCCAGCAATAGGCGATCTGGGGCCAACGTCCTGACTTTC.

This clonotype was observed a handful of times. The chain links TRBV3-1 to TRBJ2-3, with TRBD2 identical over 10 bases. Germline trimming cut 4 bases from V and 3 bases from J; bases unmatched to any gene: 4. The germline CDR1 and CDR2 sequences are LGHDT and YNNKEL (reference sequence). The CDR3 sequence is 15 residues long. CDR3 nucleotide sequence: TGTGCCAGCAGCCCAGCGGGGGGGCCGACAGATACGCAGTATTTT. Protein sequence: CASSPAGGPTDTQYF.

This chain connects TRBV2 to TRBJ2-1, with no clear D. The V gene's germline CDR1 is SNHLY and CDR2 FYNNEI. The CDR3 sequence is 11 residues long. Trimming took 6 bases from V and 9 from J, leaving 9 bases between them. DNA for the CDR3: TGTGCCAGCAGATTAGCCGGTGAGCAGTTCTTC. This codes for CASRLAGEQFF.

This clonotype came up a few times. The chain recombines TRBV7-9 with TRBJ2-7, with unresolved D. The CDR3 has 12 residues. Germline CDR1 SEHNR, CDR2 FQNEAQ (reference sequence). Deletions cut 3 bases from V and 6 bases from J, with 9 bases between. DNA for the CDR3: TGTGCCAGCAGCTTGGCAGAAGGCGAGCAGTACGTC. Translating gives CASSLAEGEQYV.

V gene TRBV11-2 combines with J gene TRBJ2-5; D unclear. Trimming removed 1 base from V and 1 base from J, with 7 bases in between. Germline V gene lookup returns CDR1 SGHAT and CDR2 FQNNGV. The CDR3 has 14 amino acids. CDR3 protein: CASSLGPVQETQYF. CDR3 DNA sequence: TGTGCCAGCAGCTTAGGACCAGTCCAAGAGACCCAGTACTTC.

V is TRBV4-2 and J is TRBJ2-6; no clear D. Germline lookup yields CDR1 LGHNA and CDR2 YNFKEQ. V was shortened by 1 base and J by 4 bases, with 5 bases between the two germline ends. The CDR3 totals 14 residues. The DNA for the CDR3 is TGTGCCAGCAGCCAAGGAGAGGGGGCCAACGTCCTGACTTTC. As protein: CASSQGEGANVLTF.

This clonotype was detected only a few times. The chain has TRBV5-1 and TRBJ2-1, with 9 positions matching TRBD1. The junction had 6 bases not matched to a gene; V was cut back by 0 bases and J by 5 bases. The CDR3 length is 16 residues. Germline V gene sequence: CDR1 SGHRS, CDR2 YFSETQ. In DNA form, the CDR3 reads TGCGCCAGCAGCTTGGAGAGGACAGGGGAACACAATGAGCAGTTCTTC. This gives the protein CASSLERTGEHNEQFF.

This clonotype was detected many times. The CDR3: CASSPQASSYEQYV. The CDR3 nucleotides read TGTGCCAGCAGCCCCCAGGCCAGCTCCTACGAGCAGTACGTC. The V gene is TRBV9, the J gene TRBJ2-7; D is unclear. CDR1 is SGDLS, CDR2 YYNGEE, per germline. CDR3 size: 14 residues. V shed 4 bases and J shed 0 bases, with 11 bases lying between them.

This clonotype was detected a few times. The V and J genes are TRBV7-2 and TRBJ2-1; D is unresolved. The V end lost 5 bases, the J end lost 8 bases, and 16 bases lay between the germline ends. This CDR3 spans 14 amino acids. Germline assignment: CDR1 SGHTA and CDR2 FQGNSA. The CDR3 loop reads CASSHMTNTHEQFF. The CDR3 DNA reads as TGTGCCAGCAGCCACATGACAAATACACATGAGCAGTTCTTC.

The CDR3 DNA reads TGTGCCAGCAGTGAATGGGTGTCGAGGTCGACGCAGTATTTT. Translation: CASSEWVSRSTQYF. The genes are TRBV2 and TRBJ2-3; no clear D gene. The V end lost 2 bases, the J end lost 9 bases, and 15 bases lay between the germline ends. Germline V gene sequence: CDR1 SNHLY, CDR2 FYNNEI. The CDR3 contains 14 residues.

This clonotype appeared many times. The chain recombines TRBV7-9 with TRBJ1-2; D is unclear. V gave up 1 base and J gave up 3 bases, with 12 bases separating them. This CDR3 comprises 15 residues. CDR1 and CDR2 from the germline V gene are SEHNR and FQNEAQ (reference sequence). This CDR3 reads CASSLGAGSDYGYTF. The CDR3 region has the DNA TGTGCCAGCAGCTTAGGGGCAGGATCTGACTATGGCTACACCTTC.

The gene calls are TRBV21-1 and TRBJ1-2. TRBV21-1 is designated a pseudogene. The CDR3 covers 12 residues. The CDR3 protein is CASTRVNYGYTF. CDR3 sequence (DNA): TGTGCCAGCACTCGGGTAAACTATGGCTACACCTTC.

Only a few counts were recorded for this clonotype. This chain links TRBV4-1 with TRBJ1-2; TRBD1 matches 9 bases. V shed 3 bases and J 0 bases; nucleotides not matched to a gene: 8. Germline V gene sequence: CDR1 MGHRA, CDR2 YSYEKL. The length of the CDR3 is 17 residues. CDR3 protein: CASSQGGTGQANYGYTF. DNA for the CDR3: TGCGCCAGCAGCCAGGGGGGGACAGGGCAAGCTAACTATGGCTACACCTTC.